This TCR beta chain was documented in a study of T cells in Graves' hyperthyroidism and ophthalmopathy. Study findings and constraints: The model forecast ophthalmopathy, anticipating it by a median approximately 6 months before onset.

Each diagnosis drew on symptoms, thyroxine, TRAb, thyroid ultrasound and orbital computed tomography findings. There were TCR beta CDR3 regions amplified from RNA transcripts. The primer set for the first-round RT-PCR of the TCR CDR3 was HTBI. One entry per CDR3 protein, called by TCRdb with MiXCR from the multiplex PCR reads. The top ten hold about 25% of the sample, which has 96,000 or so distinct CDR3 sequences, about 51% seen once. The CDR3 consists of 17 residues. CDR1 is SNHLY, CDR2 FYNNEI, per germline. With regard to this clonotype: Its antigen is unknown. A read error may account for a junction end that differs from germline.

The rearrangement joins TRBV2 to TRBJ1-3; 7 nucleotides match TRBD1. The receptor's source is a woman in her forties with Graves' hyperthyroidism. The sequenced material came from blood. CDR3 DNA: TGTGCCATCAGTGAGCGGGACAGTGGCTATGGCTTAAACACCATATATTTT. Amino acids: CAISERDSGYGLNTIYF.